A single sample is the source of the 16 T cell receptor beta chains below, sequenced in a study of cytomegalovirus exposure and HLA in healthy donors (TCRdb year 2017). The library was generated by the immunoSEQ multiplex PCR assay. For the multiplex PCR, a mixture combining 60 forward primers for TCR Vbeta segments and 13 reverse primers for TCR Jbeta segments was used. Not all clones reach the TCRdb copy of this immuneACCESS table, which keeps in-frame sequences only. Checked studies attribute under half of the gap to unresolved V genes and leave the rest unexplained. The sample profile shows over 100,000 clones; roughly 68% of them were found once. The ten top clones hold around 10% of the sample. Sample: PBMCs. These receptors were collected from a man aged 30 to 45 in good health and CMV-seropositive.

This chain connects TRBV10-3 to TRBJ1-1, with D uncertain. The CDR3 loop spans 12 amino acids. Germline-derived CDR1 and CDR2 are ENHRY and SYGVKD. Trimming shortened V by 2 bases and J by 7 bases, and 8 bases separated the two germline ends. The chain's CDR3 is CAISERQVEAFF. Written as DNA, the CDR3 is TGTGCCATCAGTGAGAGGCAGGTTGAAGCTTTCTTT.

The J gene is TRBJ2-5, the V gene TRBV19, with 10 bases fitting TRBD1. The CDR3 is 14 residues long. The ends lost 1 base at V and 4 bases at J; junction bases unmatched: 0. Germline V CDR1 and CDR2: LNHDA, SQIVND (reference sequence). The CDR3 nucleotides are TGTGCCAGTAGTATAGGACAGGGGGCAGAGACCCAGTACTTC. This translates into CASSIGQGAETQYF.

The count of this clone is one. The chain uses TRBV5-6 and TRBJ2-1; 7 bases are a match to TRBD2. Trimming cost V 0 bases and J 0 bases; bases outside gene matches: 3. Germline loops: CDR1 SGHDT, CDR2 YYEEEE. The CDR3 runs 16 residues. CDR3 region: CASSLGGGSSYNEQFF. The CDR3 nucleotides are TGTGCCAGCAGCTTGGGCGGCGGGAGCTCCTACAATGAGCAGTTCTTC. Full variable domain (outside the CDR3, taken from reference TRBV5-6 and TRBJ2-1): DAGVTQSPTHLIKTRGQQVTLRCSPKSGHDTVSWYQQALGQGPQFIFQYYEEEERQRGNFPDRFSGHQFPNYSSELNVNALLLGDSALYLCASSLGGGSSYNEQFFGPGTRLTVL.

V and J are TRBV18 and TRBJ1-1; 9 bases fit TRBD1. Trimming took 3 bases from V and 5 from J; bases not matched to a gene: 7. This CDR3 region has 15 residues. Germline V CDR1 and CDR2: KGHSH, LQKENI. The CDR3 here is CASSPGGQGQTEAFF. The CDR3 nucleotides are TGTGCCAGCTCACCCGGGGGACAGGGACAGACTGAAGCTTTCTTT.

CDR3 region: CASSLAENQPQHF. The CDR3 DNA reads TGTGCCAGCAGCTTGGCCGAGAATCAGCCCCAGCATTTT. The chain carries TRBV5-6 and TRBJ1-5; D ambiguous. CDR1 and CDR2 (germline): SGHDT, YYEEEE. This CDR3 region has 13 residues. The V and J ends lost 0 bases and 4 bases respectively, with 5 bases between them.

The chain links TRBV5-6 to TRBJ2-7; 7 nucleotides align to TRBD1. The CDR3 covers 15 residues. V trimming: 4 bases; J trimming: 4 bases; junction bases outside the gene matches: 11. CDR1 is SGHDT, CDR2 YYEEEE, per germline. In nucleotides, the CDR3 is TGTGCCAGCAGCCATCCGGGACAGCCCTTTTACGAGCAGTACGTC. This encodes CASSHPGQPFYEQYV.

This rearrangement joins TRBV5-1 to TRBJ2-3, with TRBD1 identical over 9 bases. With 0 bases clipped from V and 2 bases from J, the junction kept 4 bases outside the gene matches. Germline V gene lookup returns CDR1 SGHRS and CDR2 YFSETQ. This CDR3 comprises 16 residues. The CDR3 DNA reads TGCGCCAGCAGCTTGGCGGGGGACAGGGCCACAGATACGCAGTATTTT. This translates into CASSLAGDRATDTQYF.

This clone appeared once. This chain uses TRBV7-9 with TRBJ2-2, with D tentatively TRBD1 (5 bases). The CDR3 extends over 16 amino acids. Trimming stripped 1 base from V and 6 bases from J, with 15 bases between. Per germline, CDR1 SEHNR and CDR2 FQNEAQ (reference sequence). CDR3 in DNA: TGTGCCAGCAGCTTAGTGGCCATACAGGTTGCCGGGGAGCTGTTTTTT. As protein: CASSLVAIQVAGELFF.

In its sample, this clone was seen once. The chain combines TRBV5-3 with TRBJ2-3, with D tentatively TRBD1 (5 bases). TRBV5-3 falls under the ORF class, with uncertain function. The CDR3 is 17 residues long. Trimming stripped 2 bases from V and 1 base from J, with 17 bases between. The CDR3 sequence: CARSFEWGLTRTDTQYF. The CDR3 DNA reads TGTGCCAGAAGCTTTGAGTGGGGCCTAACACGCACAGATACGCAGTATTTT.

A single count supports this clone. The V call is TRBV6-6, the J call TRBJ2-3; D is unclear. Trimming stripped 0 bases from V and 3 bases from J, with 13 bases between. The CDR3 has 16 residues. Germline V gives CDR1 MNHNY, CDR2 SVGAGI (reference sequence). CDR3 sequence reads: CASSYSRLDLTDTQYF. As DNA, the CDR3 is TGTGCCAGCAGTTACTCGAGGCTAGATCTAACAGATACGCAGTATTTT.

This sequence joins TRBV29-1 and TRBJ2-1, with 8 bases fitting TRBD1. Per the germline V gene, CDR1 is SQVTM and CDR2 is ANQGSEA. The CDR3 totals 15 residues. The ends lost 1 base at V and 2 bases at J; junction bases unmatched: 4. The CDR3 nucleotides are TGCAGCGTTGAAGGATGGGACAGGCCCTACAATGAGCAGTTCTTC. It is translated as CSVEGWDRPYNEQFF.

The V gene is TRBV27, the J gene TRBJ2-1; TRBD2 agrees at 8 bases. The CDR3 spans 15 residues. The germline V gene encodes CDR1 MNHEY and CDR2 SMNVEV (reference sequence). The ends lost 5 bases at V and 2 bases at J; junction bases unmatched: 5. CDR3 DNA sequence: TGTGCCAGCAGTCGAGCGGGAGTGACCTACAATGAGCAGTTCTTC. Protein: CASSRAGVTYNEQFF.

This sequence joins TRBV11-3 and TRBJ2-1, with 8 bases aligning to TRBD2. The CDR3 spans 13 residues. Losses at the gene ends were 6 bases for V and 6 bases for J; bases not matched to a gene: 4. Germline CDR1 is SGHNT and CDR2 is YENEEA. The CDR3 sequence is CASSKRESNEQFF. The CDR3 DNA reads TGTGCCAGCAGTAAGCGGGAGTCCAATGAGCAGTTCTTC.

The chain has TRBV27 and TRBJ1-2, with 7 bases aligning to TRBD1. In germline, CDR1 is MNHEY, CDR2 SMNVEV (reference sequence). This CDR3 region has 14 residues. V shed 5 bases, J shed 7 bases, and the junction held 10 bases outside the gene matches. The CDR3 coding sequence is TGTGCCAGCAGTCGACAGGGTAGGAAAGGTGGCTACACCTTC. Amino acids: CASSRQGRKGGYTF.

The V and J genes are TRBV5-1 and TRBJ1-6; 7 bases align to TRBD1. CDR1 is SGHRS and CDR2 is YFSETQ in the germline V gene. The V gene end was trimmed by 0 bases and the J gene end by 10 bases; junction bases not matched to a gene: 7. This CDR3 spans 15 amino acids. CDR3 nucleotides: TGCGCCAGCAGCTTGGAGGGGGCCATTGCATCACCCCTCCACTTT. Amino acid sequence: CASSLEGAIASPLHF.

V is TRBV27 and J is TRBJ1-4; tentatively, D is TRBD1 (6 bases). Looked up from germline, CDR1 is MNHEY and CDR2 is SMNVEV (reference sequence). This CDR3 contains 18 residues. Trimming removed 4 bases at V and 5 bases at J, with 23 bases between. The CDR3 sequence: CASSSPNRVRGDNEKLFF. The CDR3, as DNA: TGTGCCAGCAGTTCTCCAAACAGGGTCCGAGGGGACAATGAAAAACTGTTTTTT.